This TCR beta chain was found in a study of immune cell composition in non-small cell lung cancer. Profiling relied on immunoSEQ multiplex PCR, and the TCRdb table lists in-frame clones only, not all of them. The sample contains 6,700 or so clones, roughly two thirds of which appear only once. Normal lung was sampled as far from the tumour as possible, at least 3 cm. Per the germline V gene, CDR1 is MDHEN and CDR2 is SYDVKM. This CDR3 comprises 14 residues. V shed 7 bases and J 0 bases; nucleotides not matched to a gene: 4. This receptor was identified in a human donor with non-small cell lung cancer. Sequenced sample: non-adjacent lung tissue. The chain couples TRBV28 to TRBJ2-7, with 9 bases fitting TRBD1. The CDR3 region is CASNWDRDSYEQYF. CDR3 DNA sequence: TGTGCCAGCAATTGGGACAGGGACTCCTACGAGCAGTACTTC.